This T cell receptor (beta chain) was obtained from a study of response to subunit inactivated influenza vaccine. Each CDR3 protein gets one entry after TCRdb re-called the RT-PCR reads with MiXCR. This sample has about 500,000 distinct CDR3 sequences, with 16% found just once. The receptor comes from a man aged 50 to 69 who received an inactivated influenza vaccine. The specimen was CD4+ T cells sorted from PBMCs, collected about 23 months after vaccination.

The CDR3 DNA follows: TGTGCCATCAGACAGACAGGGGATGCGAACACCGGGGAGCTGTTTTTT. Translation: CAIRQTGDANTGELFF. V usage is TRBV10-3 and J usage is TRBJ2-2, with TRBD1 matching over 8 bases. CDR3 length: 16 amino acids. The germline V gene has CDR1 ENHRY and CDR2 SYGVKD. Trimming removed 6 bases from V and 0 bases from J; junction bases left unmatched: 6.